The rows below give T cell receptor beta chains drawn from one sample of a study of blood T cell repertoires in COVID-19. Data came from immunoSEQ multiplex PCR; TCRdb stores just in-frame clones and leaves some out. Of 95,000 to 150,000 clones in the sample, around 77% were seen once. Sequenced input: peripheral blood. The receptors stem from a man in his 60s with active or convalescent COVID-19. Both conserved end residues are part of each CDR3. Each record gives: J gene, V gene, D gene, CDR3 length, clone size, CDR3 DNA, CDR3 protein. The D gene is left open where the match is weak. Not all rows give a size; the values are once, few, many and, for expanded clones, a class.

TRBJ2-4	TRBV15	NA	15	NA	TGTGCCACCAGCTCTCCAGGGGAGGGCAAAAACATTCAGTACTTC	CATSSPGEGKNIQYF
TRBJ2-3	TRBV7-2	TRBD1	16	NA	TGTGCCAGCAGCCCAGGGACAGGGTATGGCACAGATACGCAGTATTTT	CASSPGTGYGTDTQYF
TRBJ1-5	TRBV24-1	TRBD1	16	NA	TGTGCCACCAGTGATTCCGGGACAGGGGGCAATCAGCCCCAGCATTTT	CATSDSGTGGNQPQHF
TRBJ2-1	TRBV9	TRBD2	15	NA	TGTGCCAGCAGCGCCCCTAGCGGGAGCTACAATGAGCAGTTCTTC	CASSAPSGSYNEQFF
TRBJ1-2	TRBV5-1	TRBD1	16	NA	TGCGCCAGCAGCTTGGAAGTGGGACAGGGGAGCTATGGCTACACCTTC	CASSLEVGQGSYGYTF
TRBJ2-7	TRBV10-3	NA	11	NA	TGTGCCACCCGAGGCGGCTACGAGCAGTACTTC	CATRGGYEQYF
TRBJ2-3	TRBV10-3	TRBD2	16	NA	TGTGCCATCAGTTACGGGACTAGCGGCGTCACAGATACGCAGTATTTT	CAISYGTSGVTDTQYF
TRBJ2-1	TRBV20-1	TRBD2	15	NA	TGCAGTGCTAGTATTTCTAGCGGGAATCTCAATGAGCAGTTCTTC	CSASISSGNLNEQFF
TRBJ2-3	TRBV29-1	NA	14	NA	TGCAGCGCTTGGGAACGTGGAGCGGCAGATACGCAGTATTTT	CSAWERGAADTQYF
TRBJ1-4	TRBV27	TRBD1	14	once	TGTGCCAGCAGTTCGACAGGGACTAATGAAAAACTGTTTTTT	CASSSTGTNEKLFF
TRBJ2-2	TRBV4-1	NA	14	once	TGCGCCAGCACTAAAGGGGGGGCGACCGGGGAGCTGTTTTTT	CASTKGGATGELFF
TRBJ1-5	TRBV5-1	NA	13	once	TGCGCCAGCAGCTTGGGAGGGAGGCAGCCCCAGCATTTT	CASSLGGRQPQHF
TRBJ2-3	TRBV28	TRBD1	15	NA	TGTGCCAGCCATACCCGGGACAGGGGTCGAGATACGCAGTATTTT	CASHTRDRGRDTQYF
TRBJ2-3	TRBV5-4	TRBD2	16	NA	TGTGCCAGCAGCCCTGGGACTAGCGGGACCCCAGATACGCAGTATTTT	CASSPGTSGTPDTQYF
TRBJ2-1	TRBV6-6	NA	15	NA	TGTGCCAGCAGTCCCGGTAGGAGTTCCTACAATGAGCAGTTCTTC	CASSPGRSSYNEQFF
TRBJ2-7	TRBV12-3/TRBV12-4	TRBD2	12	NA	TGTGCCAGCAGTATTCTAGCGGACGAGCAGTACTTC	CASSILADEQYF
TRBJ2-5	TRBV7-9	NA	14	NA	TGTGCCAGCAGCTTTAGCAGGGGGAGGCAGACCCAGTACTTC	CASSFSRGRQTQYF
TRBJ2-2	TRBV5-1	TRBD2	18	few	TGCGCCAGCAGCCGCAACAGGGGAGGAGCGGGAGGTGAGCGGGAGCTGTTTTTT	CASSRNRGGAGGERELFF
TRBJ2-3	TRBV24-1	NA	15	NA	TGTGCCACCAGTGACCCGCGGTCCGGGGCAGATACGCAGTATTTT	CATSDPRSGADTQYF
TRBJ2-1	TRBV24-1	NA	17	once	TGTGCCACCAGTGACCGCCATGGGGCAGGCTCCTACAATGAGCAGTTCTTC	CATSDRHGAGSYNEQFF
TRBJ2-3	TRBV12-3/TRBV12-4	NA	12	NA	TGTGCCAGCAGCCCTTTCACAGATACGCAGTATTTT	CASSPFTDTQYF
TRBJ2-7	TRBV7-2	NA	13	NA	TGTGCCAGCAGCACTATGAGGGCTGGCGAGCAGTACTTC	CASSTMRAGEQYF
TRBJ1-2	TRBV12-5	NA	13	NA	TGTGCTAGTGGTTCCCCGGGGGGCTATGGCTACACCTTC	CASGSPGGYGYTF
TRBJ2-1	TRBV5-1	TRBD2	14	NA	TGCGCCAGCAGTTCCGGGACTAGTTACAATGAGCAGTTCTTC	CASSSGTSYNEQFF
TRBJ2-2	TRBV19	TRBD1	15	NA	TGTGCCAGTAGTAGGGACAGGGGAGGCACCGGGGAGCTGTTTTTT	CASSRDRGGTGELFF
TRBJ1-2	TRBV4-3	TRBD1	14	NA	TGCGCCAGCAGCCCGGGACAGGATAACTATGGCTACACCTTC	CASSPGQDNYGYTF
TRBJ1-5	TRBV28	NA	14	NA	TGTGCCAGCAGTTTATCGGGGGGCACTCAGCCCCAGCATTTT	CASSLSGGTQPQHF
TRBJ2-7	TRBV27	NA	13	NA	TGTGCCAGCAGCATGAGGCCTGCCTACGAGCAGTACTTC	CASSMRPAYEQYF
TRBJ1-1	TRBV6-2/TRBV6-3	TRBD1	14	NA	TGTGCCAGCAGTTACTCCGCGACAGGGCCTGAAGCTTTCTTT	CASSYSATGPEAFF
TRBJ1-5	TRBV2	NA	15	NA	TGTGCCAGCAGACCCTTTCTGTCAGGAACCCAGCCCCAGCATTTT	CASRPFLSGTQPQHF
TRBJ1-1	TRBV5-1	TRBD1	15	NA	TGCGCCAGCAGGAAAGGGGACAGCCTGAACACTGAAGCTTTCTTT	CASRKGDSLNTEAFF
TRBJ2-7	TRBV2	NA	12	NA	TGTGCCAGAGGGGCGGACTCCTACGAGCAGTACTTC	CARGADSYEQYF
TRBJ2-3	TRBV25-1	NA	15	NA	TGTGCCAGCAGTGAATCGGGCAGGGGGGCAGATACGCAGTATTTT	CASSESGRGADTQYF
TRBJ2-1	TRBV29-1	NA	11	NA	TGCAGCGCCCACTCCCTAGCGCTGCAGTTCTTC	CSAHSLALQFF
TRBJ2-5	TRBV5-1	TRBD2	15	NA	TGCGCCAGCAGCCCACCAGGGAGGGACGAAGAGACCCAGTACTTC	CASSPPGRDEETQYF
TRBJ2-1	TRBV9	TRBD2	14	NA	TGTGCCAGCAGCTTTGGACTAGCCTACAATGAGCAGTTCTTC	CASSFGLAYNEQFF
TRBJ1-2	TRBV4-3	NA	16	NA	TGCGCCAGCAGCCAAGATCTGAGGGATATGGGGTATGGCTACACCTTC	CASSQDLRDMGYGYTF
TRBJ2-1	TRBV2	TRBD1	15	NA	TGTGCCAGCAGTGCTGACAGGGGGGGATTGAATGAGCAGTTCTTC	CASSADRGGLNEQFF
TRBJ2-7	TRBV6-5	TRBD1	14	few	TGTGCCAGCAGTTATTCCGGGACAGTTTACGAGCAGTACTTC	CASSYSGTVYEQYF
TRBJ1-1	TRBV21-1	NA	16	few	TGTGCCAGCAGCAACCAGGGACAGGGGAGGGAAACTGAAGCTTTCTTT	CASSNQGQGRETEAFF
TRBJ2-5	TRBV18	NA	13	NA	TGTGCCAGCACGACTACAGAACAAGAGACCCAGTACTTC	CASTTTEQETQYF
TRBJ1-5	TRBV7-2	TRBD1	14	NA	TGTGCCAGCAGCTCAGGGGGATCAGAACAGCCCCAGCATTTT	CASSSGGSEQPQHF
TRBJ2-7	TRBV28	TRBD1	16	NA	TGTGCCAGCAGTTTAGGAAAGGGGGCAACGATCTCCGAGCAGTACTTC	CASSLGKGATISEQYF
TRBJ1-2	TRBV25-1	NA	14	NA	TGTGCCAGCAGTGAAGTTGGGCAGGGTGGTGGCTACACCTTC	CASSEVGQGGGYTF
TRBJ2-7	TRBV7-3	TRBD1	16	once	TGTGCCAGCAGCCCTAGTGGAGGACAGGGGTCCCACGAGCAGTACTTC	CASSPSGGQGSHEQYF
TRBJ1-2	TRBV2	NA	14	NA	TGTGCCAGCAGTGTTGGACAAACTAATCGAGGCTACACCTTC	CASSVGQTNRGYTF
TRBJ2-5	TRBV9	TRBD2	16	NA	TGTGCCAGCAGCGTAGCAGCGGGAGAGTTAGGAGAGACCCAGTACTTC	CASSVAAGELGETQYF
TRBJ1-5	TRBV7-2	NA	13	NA	TGTGCCAGCAGCGCAGACCGGGGTCAGCCCCAGCATTTT	CASSADRGQPQHF
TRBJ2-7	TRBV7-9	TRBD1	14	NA	TGTGCCAGCAGCTTATCGGGACAGACCTACGAGCAGTACTTC	CASSLSGQTYEQYF
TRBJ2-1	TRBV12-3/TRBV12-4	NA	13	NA	TGTGCCAGCAGTATCGACAGGGAGGATGAGCAGTTCTTC	CASSIDREDEQFF
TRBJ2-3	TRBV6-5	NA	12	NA	TGTGCCAGCAGCACCAGCGGAGATACGCAGTATTTT	CASSTSGDTQYF
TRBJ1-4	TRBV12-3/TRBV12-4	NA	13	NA	TGTGCCAGCAGTCCCACCCGGGAGGGCAGGCTGTTTTTT	CASSPTREGRLFF
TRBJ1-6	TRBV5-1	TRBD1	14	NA	TGCGCCAGCAGCTTGGGACAGGGGGACTCACCCCTCCACTTT	CASSLGQGDSPLHF
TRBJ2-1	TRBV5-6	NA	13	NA	TGTGCCAGCAGCCGGGGTCCCTACAATGAGCAGTTCTTC	CASSRGPYNEQFF
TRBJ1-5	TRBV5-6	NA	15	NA	TGTGCCAGCAGCTTGGGAGTCAGGGGCAATCAGCCCCAGCATTTT	CASSLGVRGNQPQHF